The rows below give T cell receptor beta chains drawn from one sample of a study of blood T cell repertoires in COVID-19. Assay: immunoSEQ multiplex PCR; the TCRdb copy retains only in-frame clones and omits some. Counted here are roughly 150,000 clones, around 81% occurring once; the ten biggest clones make up approximately 9.9%. The sample consisted of peripheral blood. The receptors come from a man aged 60-69 years with active or convalescent COVID-19. CDR3s include the opening cysteine and the closing phenylalanine or tryptophan. D genes are given only for firm matches. Clone size is not always given. Where it is, it says once, few, many or a class for expanded clones.

v_gene	d_gene	j_gene	abundance	CDR3nt	CDR3aa
TRBV7-2	TRBD2	TRBJ2-1	-	TGTGCCAGCAGGACCGGGTTGGGAGGGTATGAGCAGTTCTTC	CASRTGLGGYEQFF
TRBV21-1	-	TRBJ2-1	-	TGTGCCAGCAGCAAAAGCCCGCCCCCGGGACAGGAGCAGTTCTTC	CASSKSPPPGQEQFF
TRBV2	TRBD1	TRBJ1-1	-	TGTGCCAGCAGTGGACAGGGACCTGAAGCTTTCTTT	CASSGQGPEAFF
TRBV28	TRBD1	TRBJ1-4	-	TGTGCCAGCACCCCGGGACAGGGTTATGAAAAACTGTTTTTT	CASTPGQGYEKLFF
TRBV4-1	TRBD1	TRBJ2-3	once	TGCGCCAGCAGCCAAGGCCCACAGGGGCGCGGCCCAGATACGCAGTATTTT	CASSQGPQGRGPDTQYF
TRBV10-3	-	TRBJ1-2	-	TGTGCCATCAGTGAGTCTCGGTTGATGGGGGCTGGTGGCTACACCTTC	CAISESRLMGAGGYTF
TRBV9	-	TRBJ1-1	-	TGTGCCAGCAGCAACACGGGACACTCGGACCCTGCTTTCTTT	CASSNTGHSDPAFF
TRBV7-6	TRBD1	TRBJ1-3	-	TGTGCCAGCAGGCTTGGGACAGGGGGACTAGGTGGAAACACCATATATTTT	CASRLGTGGLGGNTIYF
TRBV6-6	-	TRBJ2-5	-	TGTGCCAGCAGTCGCAGGGAAACCCAGTACTTC	CASSRRETQYF
TRBV10-3	-	TRBJ1-2	-	TGTGCCATCAGTAACCCCGACATGCTTCACTGGGGCTACACCTTC	CAISNPDMLHWGYTF
TRBV18	TRBD1	TRBJ1-6	-	TGTGCCAGCTCACAAGGACAGGACAATTCACCCCTCCACTTT	CASSQGQDNSPLHF
TRBV5-1	-	TRBJ2-2	-	TGCGCCAGCAGCTTCGAGCACACCGGGGAGCTGTTTTTT	CASSFEHTGELFF
TRBV10-3	-	TRBJ1-2	-	TGTGCCATCAGTAAGGACAGCTATGGCTACACCTTC	CAISKDSYGYTF
TRBV5-4	-	TRBJ1-2	once	TGTGCCAGCAGCTTGGATCTACAGGGTCATGGCTACACCTTC	CASSLDLQGHGYTF
TRBV7-6	TRBD2	TRBJ2-3	-	TGTGCCAGCAGCTTGTCGACTAGCGGGACCACAGATACGCAGTATTTT	CASSLSTSGTTDTQYF
TRBV11-3	-	TRBJ2-3	-	TGTGCCAGCAGCTTAAGAGAGGTCGATACGCAGTATTTT	CASSLREVDTQYF
TRBV18	TRBD1	TRBJ1-6	-	TGTGCCAGCTCACCGTCGACAGGGGTAGGCTCACCCCTCCACTTT	CASSPSTGVGSPLHF
TRBV6-5	-	TRBJ2-5	-	TGTGCCAGCAAAACAGGGTTAGTCCAAGAGACCCAGTACTTC	CASKTGLVQETQYF
TRBV5-5	-	TRBJ2-1	-	TGTGCCAGCAGCCCCCACGAGGGAAACTACAATGAGCAGTTCTTC	CASSPHEGNYNEQFF
TRBV11-3	TRBD1	TRBJ2-1	-	TGTGCCAGCAGCTTAGAGGGACAGGGGGGCTACAATGAGCAGTTCTTC	CASSLEGQGGYNEQFF
TRBV7-2	TRBD2	TRBJ2-5	-	TGTGCCAGCAGCTTAGGACTAGCGGGAGGGGCTATAGAGACCCAGTACTTC	CASSLGLAGGAIETQYF
TRBV5-5	TRBD1	TRBJ2-7	-	TGTGCCAGCAGCTTCCCGGGACAGGGCCACGAGCAGTACTTC	CASSFPGQGHEQYF
TRBV7-3	-	TRBJ2-1	-	TGTGCCAGCAGCTTACGCTTTCAGGCCGGGATCTACAATGAGCAGTTCTTC	CASSLRFQAGIYNEQFF
TRBV9	-	TRBJ1-2	once	TGTGCCAGCAGCGTATCAACGGAGACTAACTATGGCTACACCTTC	CASSVSTETNYGYTF
TRBV28	-	TRBJ1-1	-	TGTGCCAGCATCACTGAGGGCAGGAGGGCTTTCTTT	CASITEGRRAFF
TRBV27	TRBD1	TRBJ2-2	-	TGTGCCAGCAGGAGGACAGGGAACACCGGGGAGCTGTTTTTT	CASRRTGNTGELFF
TRBV5-6	-	TRBJ2-1	once	TGTGCCAGCTGCCAGGGTCTCCCTCCCAATGAGCAGTTCTTC	CASCQGLPPNEQFF
TRBV7-2	TRBD2	TRBJ2-7	-	TGTGCCAGCAGCATGCCGACTAGCGGGAGGGGGGAGCAGTACTTC	CASSMPTSGRGEQYF
TRBV16	-	TRBJ2-6	-	TGTGCCAGCAGCCCCTCTTATTTGGGGCAGGGATACTCCGGGGCCAACGTCCTGACTTTC	CASSPSYLGQGYSGANVLTF
TRBV14	-	TRBJ1-1	-	TGTGCCAGCAGCCAGGGGGCCAACACTGAAGCTTTCTTT	CASSQGANTEAFF
TRBV15	-	TRBJ1-2	-	TGTGCCACCAGCAGAGATAGAAGCGGATCGGGCGATGGCTACACCTTC	CATSRDRSGSGDGYTF
TRBV6-5	TRBD1	TRBJ1-5	-	TGTGCCAGCGGCGAAACAGGGGGGAACAATCAGCCCCAGCATTTT	CASGETGGNNQPQHF
TRBV5-1	-	TRBJ2-2	-	TGCGCCAGCTCAGACCGCGGATCCTCGGCCGGGGAGCTGTTTTTT	CASSDRGSSAGELFF
TRBV24-1	-	TRBJ2-6	-	TGTGCCACCAGTGCCGTCGCACAGGGAAGCTCTGGGGCCAACGTCCTGACTTTC	CATSAVAQGSSGANVLTF
TRBV7-9	TRBD1	TRBJ2-2	few	TGTGCCAGCAGCTCATCAGGGGGCGAGGGCGGGGAGCTGTTTTTT	CASSSSGGEGGELFF
TRBV19	TRBD1	TRBJ2-2	-	TGTGCCAGTAGAGACAGGGGGCAGGACACCGGGGAGCTGTTTTTT	CASRDRGQDTGELFF
TRBV5-8	TRBD2	TRBJ2-7	-	TGTGCCAGCAGCTTGGCTCTAGCGGGGGGCGAGCAGTACTTC	CASSLALAGGEQYF
TRBV19	-	TRBJ1-1	-	TGTGCCAGTAGTATTGGGGGACAGAACACTGAAGCTTTCTTT	CASSIGGQNTEAFF
TRBV19	TRBD1	TRBJ1-2	-	TGTGCCAGTAGTTTGACAGGGGCGGTGGGCTACACCTTC	CASSLTGAVGYTF
TRBV15	-	TRBJ2-3	few	TGTGCCACCAGCAGCCCAAGAGAGGCCGTCACAGATACGCAGTATTTT	CATSSPREAVTDTQYF
TRBV5-1	TRBD2	TRBJ2-7	-	TGCGCCAGCAGCCTTGGTGCGGGAGGGCCTCTGGACGAGCAGTACTTC	CASSLGAGGPLDEQYF
TRBV2	-	TRBJ2-5	-	TGTGCCAGCAGTGATAGAAGGGGAGCGGGAGAGACCCAGTACTTC	CASSDRRGAGETQYF
TRBV5-4	-	TRBJ1-1	once	TGTGCCAGCAGCTTGGATGCTCGAAGCCAAGCTTTCTTT	CASSLDARSQAFF
TRBV6-5	TRBD1	TRBJ1-1	once	TGTGCCAGCACCCACGGTGACAGGGAGAACACTGAAGCTTTCTTT	CASTHGDRENTEAFF
TRBV28	-	TRBJ2-7	-	TGTGCCAGCAGTTTCCAGGGGGGCTACGAGCAGTACTTC	CASSFQGGYEQYF
TRBV5-4	TRBD2	TRBJ2-1	-	TGTGCCAGCAGCGGTCGGACTAGCGGGAGGGCCGGTAATGAGCAGTTCTTC	CASSGRTSGRAGNEQFF
TRBV6-5	-	TRBJ1-2	-	TGTGCCAGCAGACTCGGAGTTAACTATGGCTACACCTTC	CASRLGVNYGYTF
TRBV28	-	TRBJ2-3	-	TGTGCCAGCAGTTTATCAAAAGATACGCAGTATTTT	CASSLSKDTQYF
TRBV6-1	-	TRBJ2-3	few	TGTGCCAGCAGTGAACTTAGTCAACCCACGCAGTATTTT	CASSELSQPTQYF
TRBV9	-	TRBJ2-5	-	TGTGCCAGCAGCCGGGGACTCCCAGAGGGCCAGGAGACCCAGTACTTC	CASSRGLPEGQETQYF
TRBV3-1/TRBV3-2	TRBD1	TRBJ2-2	-	TGTGCCAGCAGCCACCCCCGACAGGGGGTAACCGGGGAGCTGTTTTTT	CASSHPRQGVTGELFF
TRBV21-1	-	TRBJ2-7	-	TGTGCCAGCAGCAAATCACAGGGTAAGTACGAGCAGTACTTC	CASSKSQGKYEQYF
TRBV7-9	TRBD1	TRBJ2-3	-	TGTGCCAGCAGACAAGGGGGCGCAGATACGCAGTATTTT	CASRQGGADTQYF